These 26 T cell receptor beta chains came from one sample sequenced in a study of blood T cell repertoires in COVID-19. The assay was immunoSEQ multiplex PCR, and TCRdb's table has in-frame clones only and misses some. The sample holds over 85,000 clones, about 85% seen once. Sequenced input: peripheral blood. Receptors originate from a human donor in a cohort sampled during active COVID-19.

This clone was counted once. The CDR3 DNA sequence: TGTGCCACCAGTGATTCCCGGACAGGCGGAGAGACCCAGTACTTC. This gives the protein CATSDSRTGGETQYF. This chain joins TRBV24-1 and TRBJ2-5; 7 positions match TRBD1. Per germline, CDR1 KGHDR and CDR2 SFDVKD. V trimming: 2 bases; J trimming: 4 bases; junction bases outside the gene matches: 6. The CDR3 has 15 amino acids.

The chain uses TRBV7-9 and TRBJ2-7, with 9 positions matching TRBD2. Per the germline V gene, CDR1 is SEHNR and CDR2 is FQNEAQ (reference sequence). The CDR3 is made up of 16 amino acids. V was clipped by 2 bases and J by 3 bases; unmatched bases: 8. The CDR3 region has the DNA TGTGCCAGCAGCTTAAGGACTAGCGAAACGATCTACGAGCAGTACTTC. It codes for CASSLRTSETIYEQYF.

The chain carries TRBV4-1 and TRBJ2-7; 7 nucleotides line up with TRBD2. Germline loops: CDR1 MGHRA, CDR2 YSYEKL. With V trimmed by 2 bases and J by 6 bases, 10 bases remained unmatched. The CDR3 is made up of 15 amino acids. The CDR3 DNA is TGCGCCAGCAGCCAACAGGCGGGAGTAGTTCGCGAGCAGTACTTC. This gives the protein CASSQQAGVVREQYF.

The chain joins TRBV9 to TRBJ2-3; no clear D gene. Germline values: CDR1 SGDLS, CDR2 YYNGEE. Trimming cost V 3 bases and J 0 bases, with 8 bases left between them. CDR3 length: 14 residues. The CDR3 reads CASSGLSSTDTQYF. As DNA, the CDR3 is TGTGCCAGCAGCGGTTTATCTAGCACAGATACGCAGTATTTT.

The gene calls are TRBV7-2 and TRBJ2-1, with 8 bases lining up with TRBD2. Germline loops: CDR1 SGHTA, CDR2 FQGNSA. After removal of 5 bases from V and 13 bases from J, the junction contained 16 bases not matched to a gene. This CDR3 region has 15 residues. This CDR3 is CASSPGASGYGDQFF. The DNA of the CDR3 is TGTGCCAGCAGCCCCGGGGCTAGCGGGTATGGGGACCAGTTCTTC.

V usage is TRBV7-2 and J usage is TRBJ2-7; 11 bases map to TRBD2. The CDR3 is made up of 15 amino acids. With V trimmed by 4 bases and J by 1 base, 3 bases remained unmatched. Germline values: CDR1 SGHTA, CDR2 FQGNSA. CDR3 in DNA: TGTGCCAGCAGCTCTATAGCGGGAGGGTCCTACGAGCAGTACTTC. Translating gives CASSSIAGGSYEQYF.

The rearrangement joins TRBV5-6 to TRBJ2-1; 10 bases are a match to TRBD2. There are 18 residues in the CDR3. Germline CDR1 SGHDT, CDR2 YYEEEE. The J segment lost 5 bases and the V segment lost 0 bases, leaving 11 bases of the junction unmatched. CDR3 in DNA: TGTGCCAGCAGCTTGGCGTTAGCGGGGGGTGGTTGGAACAATGAGCAGTTCTTC. As protein: CASSLALAGGGWNNEQFF.

The J gene is TRBJ2-5, the V gene TRBV5-6; 8 nucleotides line up with TRBD1. The germline V gene has CDR1 SGHDT and CDR2 YYEEEE. The trim removed 0 bases at V and 5 bases at J, leaving 0 bases unmatched. The CDR3 sequence is 13 residues long. The CDR3 is CASSLDRGETQYF. CDR3 nucleotides: TGTGCCAGCAGCTTGGACAGGGGGGAGACCCAGTACTTC.

This chain links TRBV15 with TRBJ1-1, with 8 positions matching TRBD1. The CDR3 sequence is 15 residues long. V lost 3 bases to trimming and J lost 5 bases; unmatched junction nucleotides: 8. Germline lookup yields CDR1 LNHNV and CDR2 YYDKDF (reference sequence). CDR3 nucleotides: TGTGCCACCAGCAGGGATCCCAGGGGGCGAACTGAAGCTTTCTTT. Translating it yields CATSRDPRGRTEAFF.

The chain is built from TRBV18 and TRBJ2-7, with D unresolved. The CDR3 has 15 residues. V lost 3 bases to trimming and J lost 3 bases, with 15 bases between them. Germline assignment: CDR1 KGHSH and CDR2 LQKENI. DNA of the CDR3: TGTGCCAGCTCACCTGAACTTAGTCCCTTCTACGAGCAGTACTTC. Amino acid sequence: CASSPELSPFYEQYF.

The chain is built from TRBV2 and TRBJ2-5, with 10 bases matching TRBD2. Germline trimming cut 4 bases from V and 5 bases from J; bases unmatched to any gene: 7. CDR1 SNHLY and CDR2 FYNNEI come from the germline V gene. The CDR3 has 15 amino acids. DNA for the CDR3: TGTGCCAGCAGTGCGCGAGCGGGAGGGCCTGAGACCCAGTACTTC. Translated: CASSARAGGPETQYF.

The chain couples TRBV9 to TRBJ2-7; TRBD2 aligns across 7 bases. The CDR3 covers 14 residues. Germline V CDR1 and CDR2: SGDLS, YYNGEE. V was pared by 4 bases and J by 4 bases, with 8 bases of the junction left unmatched. CDR3 nucleotides: TGTGCCAGCAGCCCCGGCGGGGGATTATACGAGCAGTACTTC. Residues: CASSPGGGLYEQYF.

V usage is TRBV6-2 or TRBV6-3 and J usage is TRBJ2-2; weak D call: TRBD2 (6 bases). Germline-derived CDR1 and CDR2 are MNHEY and SVGEGT. The CDR3 consists of 16 residues. Trimming removed 6 bases from V and 0 bases from J, with 14 bases in between. The CDR3 DNA is TGTGCCAGCAGCCCCCTCGGGAGTTCGAACACCGGGGAGCTGTTTTTT. Protein product: CASSPLGSSNTGELFF.

The chain uses TRBV6-5 and TRBJ1-2; D unresolved. V was clipped by 6 bases and J by 4 bases, with 12 bases between them. The germline gives CDR1 MNHEY, CDR2 SVGAGI. The CDR3 runs to 13 residues. The CDR3 region is CASRGVGAYGYTF. DNA for the CDR3: TGTGCCAGCAGAGGTGTAGGAGCCTATGGCTACACCTTC.

The V and J genes are TRBV29-1 and TRBJ2-5, with 8 nucleotides matching TRBD2. Trimming removed 8 bases from V and 5 bases from J; junction bases left unmatched: 10. Germline V CDR1 and CDR2: SQVTM, ANQGSEA. The CDR3 sequence is 13 residues long. CDR3 loop: CSWGREVWETQYF. DNA for the CDR3: TGCAGCTGGGGGCGGGAGGTTTGGGAGACCCAGTACTTC.

The chain recombines TRBV19 with TRBJ2-3; 13 bases map to TRBD2. With 4 bases clipped from V and 4 bases from J, the junction kept 8 bases outside the gene matches. The CDR3 spans 17 residues. Germline values: CDR1 LNHDA, CDR2 SQIVND (reference sequence). Here the CDR3 reads CASSRLTSGRAADTQYF. CDR3 in DNA: TGTGCCAGTAGTAGACTCACTAGCGGGAGGGCAGCAGATACGCAGTATTTT.

This clone was counted ten times or more. V is TRBV5-4 and J is TRBJ2-2; 8 nucleotides match TRBD2. The J segment lost 6 bases and the V segment lost 6 bases, leaving 10 bases of the junction unmatched. CDR3 length equals 15 residues. CDR1 and CDR2 from the germline V gene are SGHNT and YYREEE (reference sequence). CDR3 sequence reads: CASIQAGDPPGELFF. CDR3 nucleotide sequence: TGTGCCAGCATCCAAGCGGGAGACCCACCCGGGGAGCTGTTTTTT.

This clone has at least ten counts. This sequence joins TRBV27 and TRBJ2-1, with 11 positions matching TRBD2. V shed 5 bases and J 4 bases; nucleotides not matched to a gene: 7. The CDR3 has 16 amino acids. Germline-derived CDR1 and CDR2 are MNHEY and SMNVEV (reference sequence). In DNA, the CDR3 is TGTGCCAGCAGTAGTGGACTAGCGGGCAGTTACAATGAGCAGTTCTTC. Its protein product is CASSSGLAGSYNEQFF.

V is TRBV7-9 and J is TRBJ2-3, with 8 bases that match TRBD2. V gave up 5 bases and J gave up 2 bases; unmatched junction bases: 12. Germline V gene lookup returns CDR1 SEHNR and CDR2 FQNEAQ (reference sequence). The length of the CDR3 is 17 residues. The CDR3 coding sequence is TGTGCCAGCAGCCCGCGGGGAGCGGGAGAGGACACAGATACGCAGTATTTT. Its protein product is CASSPRGAGEDTDTQYF. Full variable domain (rest looked up from reference TRBV7-9 and TRBJ2-3): DTGVSQNPRHKITKRGQNVTFRCDPISEHNRLYWYRQTLGQGPEFLTYFQNEAQLEKSRLLSDRFSAERPKGSFSTLEIQRTEQGDSAMYLCASSPRGAGEDTDTQYFGPGTRLTVL.

The chain couples TRBV10-3 to TRBJ2-2, with D unclear. V dropped 1 base and J dropped 5 bases, with 8 bases sitting between them. The CDR3 has 14 amino acids. Looked up from germline, CDR1 is ENHRY and CDR2 is SYGVKD. CDR3 sequence reads: CAISELSETGELFF. CDR3 bases: TGTGCCATCAGTGAGTTGAGCGAGACCGGGGAGCTGTTTTTT.

The gene calls are TRBV4-1 and TRBJ1-1, with D possibly matching TRBD1 (5 bases). Trimming removed 6 bases at V and 1 base at J, with 18 bases between. This CDR3 is built from 16 residues. Germline V CDR1 and CDR2: MGHRA, YSYEKL. The CDR3: CASSLVWGEGNTEAFF. The DNA for the CDR3 is TGCGCCAGCAGTCTAGTATGGGGGGAGGGGAACACTGAAGCTTTCTTT.

The J gene is TRBJ2-5, the V gene TRBV4-1; 7 bases align to TRBD1. Germline CDR1 is MGHRA and CDR2 is YSYEKL. This CDR3 region has 14 residues. With V trimmed by 6 bases and J by 0 bases, 4 bases remained unmatched. This CDR3 is CASRRDSYQETQYF. CDR3 DNA: TGCGCCAGCAGGAGGGACAGCTACCAAGAGACCCAGTACTTC.

The chain employs TRBV5-4 and TRBJ2-3; 8 positions match TRBD2. Germline V gene data show CDR1 as SGHNT and CDR2 as YYREEE (reference sequence). This CDR3 has 16 amino acids. J gave up 2 bases and V 1 base, and 6 bases lay outside the gene matches. CDR3 loop: CASSLRATSATDTQYF. The CDR3 bases are TGTGCCAGCAGCTTGCGCGCGACTAGCGCCACAGATACGCAGTATTTT.

In this sample, this clone turned up a few times. The V call is TRBV9, the J call TRBJ2-1, with D perhaps TRBD1 (5 bases). The CDR3 sequence is 13 residues long. V was cut by 4 bases and J by 10 bases, with 15 bases left in between. Germline CDR1 is SGDLS and CDR2 is YYNGEE. The CDR3, as DNA: TGTGCCAGCAGCCCCAAGACAGTTAAAGAGCAGTTCTTC. Translating gives CASSPKTVKEQFF.

This sequence joins TRBV4-2 and TRBJ2-7, with D tentatively TRBD2 (5 bases). This CDR3 is 15 amino acids long. Deletions cut 3 bases from V and 0 bases from J, with 12 bases between. Germline CDR1 reads LGHNA; CDR2 reads YNFKEQ. The CDR3 DNA is TGTGCCAGCAGCCAGAGCGGCCAAAACTCCTACGAGCAGTACTTC. This gives the protein CASSQSGQNSYEQYF.

CDR3 nucleotides: TGTGCCACCAGTGATTTTAGACCTGAGGGCACTGAAGCTTTCTTT. This encodes CATSDFRPEGTEAFF. This chain links TRBV24-1 with TRBJ1-1; D not resolved. The CDR3 extends over 15 amino acids. The ends were cut back, 1 base at V and 4 bases at J, with 12 bases in the middle. Germline V gene data show CDR1 as KGHDR and CDR2 as SFDVKD.